This T cell receptor beta chain was recorded in a study of siplizumab effects on memory and regulatory T cells (dated 2019 in TCRdb). With respect to the entire study: Across fewer than ten responder-stimulator pairs, mixed lymphocyte reactions were run in pairs, around 1 with siplizumab at 0.95 to 1 ug/mL and around 1 without drug. The study examined how the anti-CD2 antibody siplizumab affects alloreactive T-cell subsets in allogeneic mixed lymphocyte reactions built from human PBMCs. Overall study outcomes, separate from this receptor: Whether proliferating Tregs from siplizumab cultures actually had suppressive function was not functionally confirmed. For roughly 75-97% of proliferating CD4+ or CD8+ clones, no naive or memory phenotype could be assigned. Sequences below about 10^-5 frequency were poorly captured, so only a minor fraction of alloreactive clones could be mapped to unstimulated subsets. Among mappable alloreactive CD4+ clones, an average Treg-derived fraction of roughly 71% was observed with siplizumab, compared with approximately 25% in control reactions. Siplizumab significantly lowered the cumulative frequency of alloreactive sequences that could be traced to unstimulated CD4+ memory T cells. Compared with memory T cells, unstimulated naive T cells appeared more diverse, and naive cells seemed to make a substantial contribution to the alloresponse.

Only one count was recorded for this clone. Its antigen remains undetermined. No base quality values were provided; no much bigger clone lies one nucleotide off. Including cysteine and phenylalanine, the CDR3 has 15 amino acids. The sequence is cut down to CDR3 DNA, 45 bases in frame from base 1. The germline V gene supplies CDR1 SGHNT and CDR2 YENEEA. The germline V end is reduced by 1 base and the J end by 4 bases; junction bases left unmatched: 3. Library preparation employed the immunoSEQ multiplex PCR assay. The deep sequencing platform assayed about 10^5 TCR templates per sample. Genomic DNA extracted from sorted T cells was the material used for TCRbeta CDR3 sequencing. Per the source publication's procedure: The R programming language was used for clonal analysis of TCRbeta CDR3 data. Unstimulated samples were compared with post-reaction CFSE-low samples to define alloreactive CD4+ and CD8+ clones. Alloreactive CD4+ clones were assigned to regulatory or non-regulatory origin by matching sequences to sorted unstimulated Treg and non-Treg repertoires. This is the immuneACCESS table as TCRdb keeps it, with only in-frame sequences that have V and J called. A part of the clones is gone; compared with another copy, unresolved V genes explain less than half, and the rest is unexplained. Clone size and V and J calls were adopted from that table, with D and trimming inferred from the DNA. This sample has roughly 8,500 clones in its table, and 35% to 40% of those were observed once. The ten largest clones represent roughly 5.6% of the sample.

Cells in the mixed lymphocyte reaction were cultured together at 37 degrees C for under seven days. After responder PBMCs were labelled with CFSE and stimulator PBMCs with Violet Dye, the two populations were combined at a 1:1 ratio. Sorted unstimulated T cells and proliferating T cells recovered from mixed lymphocyte reactions were subjected to TCRbeta CDR3 sequencing. Fresh whole blood from about ten HLA-typed healthy donors served as the source for isolating PBMCs. For TCR sequencing, responder T cells that had proliferated and were CFSE-low were FACS-sorted once the mixed lymphocyte reaction was over.

This clonotype was obtained from a human donor in good health; the cells came from an allogeneic mixed lymphocyte reaction. The sequencing input was CFSE-low (dividing) CD8+ T cells sorted from an allogeneic mixed lymphocyte reaction. The V gene is TRBV11-3 and the J gene is TRBJ1-1; 10 bases in the middle match TRBD1. The DNA sequence reads TGTGCCAGCAGCTTAGTCTGGACAGGGGGCACTGAAGCTTTCTTT. It translates to CASSLVWTGGTEAFF.